The next 29 T cell receptor beta chains were all read from a single sample in a study of blood T cell repertoires in COVID-19. Method: immunoSEQ multiplex PCR; TCRdb's copy keeps in-frame clones and lacks some. Of about 260,000 clones listed, about 89% are singletons. The sample comprised peripheral blood. These receptors were taken from a man aged 35 to 55 who had recovered from COVID-19.

This clone was found once. The CDR3 nucleotides read TGTGCCAGCAGTACACAGGGGCTGAACACTGAAGCTTTCTTT. It yields the protein CASSTQGLNTEAFF. The chain has TRBV27 and TRBJ1-1; 7 bases match TRBD1. Looked up from germline, CDR1 is MNHEY and CDR2 is SMNVEV (reference sequence). V was clipped by 5 bases and J by 0 bases; unmatched bases: 3. The CDR3 is 14 residues long.

V is TRBV4-3 and J is TRBJ2-5, with TRBD2 matching 7 bases. The CDR3 covers 16 residues. CDR1 and CDR2 (germline): LGHNA, YSLEER. With V trimmed by 3 bases and J by 4 bases, 11 bases remained unmatched. This chain's CDR3 is CASSHNTGGPGETQYF. CDR3 DNA sequence: TGCGCCAGCAGCCACAATACGGGAGGCCCAGGAGAGACCCAGTACTTC.

The chain joins TRBV9 to TRBJ2-7, with D possibly matching TRBD2 (6 bases). CDR3 length equals 13 residues. Per germline, CDR1 SGDLS and CDR2 YYNGEE. With 3 bases removed from V and 3 bases from J, the gap between germline ends came to 10 bases. CDR3 protein: CASSGKGLYEQYF. CDR3 nucleotides: TGTGCCAGCAGCGGGAAGGGACTCTACGAGCAGTACTTC. The entire variable domain, with the rest obtained from reference TRBV9 and TRBJ2-7, is as follows: DSGVTQTPKHLITATGQRVTLRCSPRSGDLSVYWYQQSLDQGLQFLIQYYNGEERAKGNILERFSAQQFPDLHSELNLSSLELGDSALYFCASSGKGLYEQYFGPGTRLTVT.

The chain carries TRBV21-1 and TRBJ2-7; the DNA was not used to check the table's D call, TRBD1. TRBV21-1 is flagged as a pseudogene. The length of the CDR3 is 13 residues. CDR3 amino acids: CASTPGQGYEQYF. CDR3 DNA sequence: TGTGCCAGCACCCCCGGACAGGGCTACGAGCAGTACTTC.

The genes are TRBV27 and TRBJ1-5; a weak D match, TRBD1 (5 bases). Per the germline V gene, CDR1 is MNHEY and CDR2 is SMNVEV (reference sequence). Trimming took 5 bases from V and 0 from J, leaving 20 bases between them. This CDR3 contains 18 residues. The CDR3 DNA reads as TGTGCCAGCAGTCTCTCTCCGGTGGGGGGTTCTAGCAATCAGCCCCAGCATTTT. Its protein is CASSLSPVGGSSNQPQHF.

The chain joins TRBV9 to TRBJ2-1; 9 nucleotides align to TRBD2. The CDR3 runs to 16 residues. The germline gives CDR1 SGDLS, CDR2 YYNGEE. The V gene end was trimmed by 0 bases and the J gene end by 8 bases; junction bases not matched to a gene: 9. CDR3 amino acids: CASSVAGASGTHEQFF. As DNA, the CDR3 is TGTGCCAGCAGCGTAGCTGGGGCTAGCGGGACACATGAGCAGTTCTTC.

The CDR3 coding sequence is TGTGCCAGCAGTGGGCAGACTAGCGGGGGGGCAGTTCTATACTACGAGCAGTACTTC. This encodes CASSGQTSGGAVLYYEQYF. The chain is built from TRBV6-1 and TRBJ2-7; 14 bases are shared with TRBD2. CDR1 is MNHNS, CDR2 SASEGT, per germline. V was pared by 4 bases and J by 3 bases, with 14 bases of the junction left unmatched. This CDR3 is 19 amino acids long.

This chain joins TRBV7-8 and TRBJ2-7, with 9 bases fitting TRBD2. V lost 4 bases and J lost 7; bases outside the gene matches: 11. CDR3 size: 15 residues. Germline assignment: CDR1 SGHVS and CDR2 FQNEAQ. CDR3 DNA: TGTGCCAGCAGCTCCGTGGGCGGGGGGGCAGGTGAGCAGTACTTC. Residues: CASSSVGGGAGEQYF.

This chain links TRBV1 with TRBJ2-7; the D call in the table, TRBD1, was not verified against the DNA. TRBV1 is noted as a pseudogene. The CDR3 is 14 amino acids. The CDR3 DNA is TGCACCAGCAGCCAAGAGGGCAGCTCCTACGAGCAGTACTTC. Protein product: CTSSQEGSSYEQYF.

This chain connects TRBV4-2 to TRBJ1-3; D is unresolved. The CDR3 has 14 amino acids. V dropped 2 bases and J dropped 4 bases, with 9 bases sitting between them. Germline V gene sequence: CDR1 LGHNA, CDR2 YNFKEQ. DNA for the CDR3: TGTGCCAGCAGCCAACCCCGAGCCGGAAACACCATATATTTT. Amino acids: CASSQPRAGNTIYF.

The chain joins TRBV6-6 to TRBJ1-1; 8 bases line up with TRBD1. J was trimmed by 1 base and V by 6 bases; bases with no gene match: 7. The CDR3 is 15 amino acids. Looked up from germline, CDR1 is MNHNY and CDR2 is SVGAGI (reference sequence). CDR3 bases: TGTGCCAGCAGGAGACAGGGGAAGGGGAACACTGAAGCTTTCTTT. Protein product: CASRRQGKGNTEAFF.

CDR3 in amino acids: CAWSIPGQGQHGYTF. The CDR3, as DNA: TGTGCCTGGAGCATTCCGGGACAGGGGCAACATGGCTACACCTTC. The chain joins TRBV30 to TRBJ1-2; 10 bases map to TRBD1. CDR1 and CDR2 from the germline V gene are GTSNPN and SVGIG (reference sequence). The CDR3 runs 15 residues. V dropped 3 bases and J dropped 6; count of bases not matched to a gene: 10. The complete variable domain, with remaining parts taken from reference TRBV30 and TRBJ1-2, reads SQTIHQWPATLVQPVGSPLSLECTVEGTSNPNLYWYRQAAGRGLQLLFYSVGIGQISSEVPQNLSASRPQDRQFILSSKKLLLSDSGFYLCAWSIPGQGQHGYTFGSGTRLTVV.

The rearrangement uses TRBV3-1 (or the pseudogene TRBV3-2) and TRBJ1-1; D remains unclear. This CDR3 has 13 amino acids. Looked up from germline, CDR1 is LGHDT and CDR2 is YNNKEL (reference sequence). The V end was cut by 1 base, the J end by 4 bases, with 7 bases between. The CDR3 sequence: CASSQAGSTEAFF. CDR3 bases: TGTGCCAGCAGCCAAGCTGGGAGCACTGAAGCTTTCTTT.

V gene TRBV2 combines with J gene TRBJ1-4, with 11 nucleotides matching TRBD1. The V gene end was trimmed by 6 bases and the J gene end by 8 bases; junction bases not matched to a gene: 17. The germline CDR1 and CDR2 sequences are SNHLY and FYNNEI. CDR3 size: 18 residues. The DNA for the CDR3 is TGTGCCAGCAGCCGGGCCTGGACAGGGGGCGGTATGAACGAAAAACTGTTTTTT. Translating gives CASSRAWTGGGMNEKLFF.

This chain connects TRBV9 to TRBJ2-3, with 13 positions matching TRBD2. The V gene's germline CDR1 is SGDLS and CDR2 YYNGEE. Trimming cost V 8 bases and J 4 bases; bases outside gene matches: 7. This CDR3 region has 15 residues. The CDR3 nucleotides are TGTGCCAGTACTAGCGGGAGGGGTCTCCCAGATACGCAGTATTTT. Amino acids: CASTSGRGLPDTQYF.

This clone has a single count. This chain links TRBV6-6 with TRBJ2-7; no firm D call. This CDR3 is built from 12 residues. Per germline, CDR1 MNHNY and CDR2 SVGAGI (reference sequence). V was trimmed by 10 bases and J by 6 bases, leaving 16 bases between them. CDR3 sequence (DNA): TGTGCCACTCACGGCGGCCCCTTCGAGCAGTACTTC. Residues: CATHGGPFEQYF.

The chain carries TRBV9 and TRBJ2-3, with 7 bases fitting TRBD2. Germline CDR1 SGDLS, CDR2 YYNGEE. Unmatched junction bases numbered 8, after V lost 4 bases and J lost 0 bases. The length of the CDR3 is 16 residues. Here the CDR3 reads CASSSAGTASTDTQYF. CDR3 DNA: TGTGCCAGCAGCTCAGCGGGGACGGCTAGCACAGATACGCAGTATTTT. The full variable domain, in which reference TRBV9 and TRBJ2-3 provide the parts outside the CDR3, is DSGVTQTPKHLITATGQRVTLRCSPRSGDLSVYWYQQSLDQGLQFLIQYYNGEERAKGNILERFSAQQFPDLHSELNLSSLELGDSALYFCASSSAGTASTDTQYFGPGTRLTVL.

The chain uses TRBV13 and TRBJ2-1; D possibly corresponds to TRBD1 (6 bases). The V gene lost 2 bases and the J gene lost 4 bases, with 9 bases spanning the gap. CDR1 PRHDT and CDR2 FYEKMQ come from the germline V gene (reference sequence). The CDR3 is 14 amino acids. In DNA, the CDR3 is TGTGCCAGCAGCTTACTGGGGGCTTACAATGAGCAGTTCTTC. Its translation: CASSLLGAYNEQFF.

The rearrangement links TRBV6-2 or TRBV6-3 to TRBJ2-3; 10 bases align to TRBD1. Germline-derived CDR1 and CDR2 are MNHEY and SVGEGT. The CDR3 length is 15 residues. The V and J ends lost 4 bases and 6 bases, in that order; junction bases with no gene match: 7. DNA of the CDR3: TGTGCCAGCAGTTTCGGGACAGGGGAGGGGGATACGCAGTATTTT. Translating it yields CASSFGTGEGDTQYF.

Remarks on this clone: This sample includes further DNA sequences coding for the same CDR3. This rearrangement joins TRBV7-7 to TRBJ2-3; 8 bases map to TRBD2. From germline, CDR1 is SSHAT and CDR2 FNYEAQ (reference sequence). The CDR3 is 16 amino acids. Trimming at V came to 1 base and at J to 4 bases, leaving 7 bases not matched to a gene. DNA of the CDR3: TGTGCCAGCAGCTTAGGGAGCGGGAGAGGGTCAGATACGCAGTATTTT. Translated: CASSLGSGRGSDTQYF.

The chain uses TRBV6-1 and TRBJ1-5; no clear D. With 3 bases removed from V and 0 bases from J, the gap between germline ends came to 15 bases. Germline loops: CDR1 MNHNS, CDR2 SASEGT. The CDR3 runs 17 residues. In nucleotides, the CDR3 is TGTGCCAGCAGTGATCTCGAGGGCCTACCTAGCAATCAGCCCCAGCATTTT. Its protein product is CASSDLEGLPSNQPQHF.

This clone was seen just once. V and J are TRBV19 and TRBJ2-7; 12 positions match TRBD1. Per germline, CDR1 LNHDA and CDR2 SQIVND (reference sequence). This CDR3 is 14 amino acids long. V gave up 10 bases and J gave up 5 bases; unmatched junction bases: 9. CDR3 residues: CATRDRGRSDEQYF. The DNA of the CDR3 is TGTGCCACCCGGGACAGGGGGCGCAGCGACGAGCAGTACTTC.

This clone has just a few counts. This chain connects TRBV7-9 to TRBJ1-4, with D hard to call. CDR3 length: 16 amino acids. Germline V gene data show CDR1 as SEHNR and CDR2 as FQNEAQ (reference sequence). Between the trimmed V and J ends, which lost 6 bases and 5 bases, there was a span of 19 bases. The CDR3 region has the DNA TGTGCCAGCAGTTTCCCCGGGGTAAGGGAGAATGAAAAACTGTTTTTT. It is translated as CASSFPGVRENEKLFF.

V usage is TRBV11-2 and J usage is TRBJ2-3, with 11 bases that match TRBD2. V shed 2 bases, J shed 0 bases, and the junction held 10 bases outside the gene matches. The V gene's germline CDR1 is SGHAT and CDR2 FQNNGV. CDR3 length: 19 amino acids. CDR3 bases: TGTGCCAGCAGCTTACTACTAGCGGGGGTGGGGAGGAGCACAGATACGCAGTATTTT. This encodes CASSLLLAGVGRSTDTQYF.

The chain carries TRBV29-1 and TRBJ1-2; D not certain. The CDR3 sequence is 10 residues long. Germline V gene lookup returns CDR1 SQVTM and CDR2 ANQGSEA. Trimming removed 5 bases from V and 6 bases from J, with 7 bases in between. The CDR3 region is CSVYIDGYTF. In DNA form, the CDR3 reads TGCAGCGTTTACATCGATGGCTACACCTTC.

The chain recombines TRBV5-1 with TRBJ2-3; 14 bases map to TRBD2. J was trimmed by 10 bases and V by 6 bases; bases with no gene match: 10. The length of the CDR3 is 15 residues. CDR1 is SGHRS, CDR2 YFSETQ, per germline. The CDR3 DNA is TGCGCCAGCACTGACGGGACTAGCGGGAGTTTTGCGCAGTATTTT. It specifies CASTDGTSGSFAQYF.

The chain combines TRBV13 with TRBJ2-7; 7 positions agree with TRBD1. Germline values: CDR1 PRHDT, CDR2 FYEKMQ (reference sequence). The V segment lost 5 bases and the J segment 4 bases; nucleotides outside the gene matches: 5. The CDR3 consists of 13 residues. CDR3: CASSLRDRYEQYF. The CDR3 DNA sequence: TGTGCCAGCAGCCTCCGGGACAGATACGAGCAGTACTTC.

The V and J genes are TRBV4-3 and TRBJ2-5, with D possibly matching TRBD1 (5 bases). The CDR3 extends over 16 amino acids. Trimming pared 1 base from V and 5 bases from J, leaving 17 bases between. Germline V gives CDR1 LGHNA, CDR2 YSLEER. The CDR3: CASSQGASAKGETQYF. In nucleotides, the CDR3 is TGCGCCAGCAGCCAAGGGGCTTCCGCTAAGGGGGAGACCCAGTACTTC.

The J gene is TRBJ2-7, the V gene TRBV2; D not certain. Trimming shortened V by 4 bases and J by 10 bases, and 11 bases separated the two germline ends. This CDR3 spans 11 amino acids. The germline V gene encodes CDR1 SNHLY and CDR2 FYNNEI. CDR3 sequence reads: CASSALAQQYF. Here the CDR3 DNA reads TGTGCCAGCAGTGCCCTGGCCCAACAGTACTTC.